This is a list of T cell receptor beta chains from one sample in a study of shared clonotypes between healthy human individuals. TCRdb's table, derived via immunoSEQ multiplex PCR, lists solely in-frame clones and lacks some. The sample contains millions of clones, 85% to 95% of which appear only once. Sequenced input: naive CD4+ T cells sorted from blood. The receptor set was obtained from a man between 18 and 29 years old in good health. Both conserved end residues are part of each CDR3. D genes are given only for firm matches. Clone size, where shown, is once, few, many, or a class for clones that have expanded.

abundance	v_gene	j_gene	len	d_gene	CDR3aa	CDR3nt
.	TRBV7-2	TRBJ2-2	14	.	CASSSSGYTGELFF	TGTGCCAGCAGCTCGTCCGGTTACACCGGGGAGCTGTTTTTT
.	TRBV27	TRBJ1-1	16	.	CASSLRPRVGNTEAFF	TGTGCCAGCAGTCTCCGGCCGCGGGTGGGGAACACTGAAGCTTTCTTT
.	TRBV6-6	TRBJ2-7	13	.	CASGLDNAGEQYF	TGTGCCAGCGGGCTGGATAATGCGGGCGAGCAGTACTTC
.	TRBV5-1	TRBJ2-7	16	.	CASSWQVRVDGDEQYF	TGCGCCAGCAGCTGGCAGGTAAGGGTCGATGGAGACGAGCAGTACTTC
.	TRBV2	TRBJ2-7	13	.	CASRRSGLYEQYF	TGTGCCAGCAGGCGGTCGGGTCTTTACGAGCAGTACTTC
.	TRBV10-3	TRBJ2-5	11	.	CAPHARETQYF	TGTGCCCCCCACGCTAGGGAGACCCAGTACTTC
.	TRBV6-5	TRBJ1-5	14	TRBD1	CASRSGGTNQPQHF	TGTGCCAGCAGGTCAGGGGGGACCAATCAGCCCCAGCATTTT
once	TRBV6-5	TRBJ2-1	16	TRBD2	CASSYSRGLASPEQFF	TGTGCCAGCAGTTACTCGAGAGGACTAGCGTCGCCTGAGCAGTTCTTC
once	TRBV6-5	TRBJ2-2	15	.	CASSYSILNTGELFF	TGTGCCAGCAGTTACTCGATCTTGAACACCGGGGAGCTGTTTTTT
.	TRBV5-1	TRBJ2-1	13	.	CASSPGTDNEQFF	TGCGCCAGCAGCCCCGGGACTGACAATGAGCAGTTCTTC
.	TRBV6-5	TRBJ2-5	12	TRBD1	CASRGGGETQYF	TGTGCCAGCAGAGGGGGCGGGGAGACCCAGTACTTC
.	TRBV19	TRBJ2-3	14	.	CASRETAGTDTQYF	TGTGCCAGTAGGGAGACCGCTGGCACAGATACGCAGTATTTT
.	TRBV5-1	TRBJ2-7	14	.	CASSLGQEIYEQYF	TGCGCCAGCAGCTTGGGACAGGAAATCTACGAGCAGTACTTC
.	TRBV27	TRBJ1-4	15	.	CASSFNRATGEKLFF	TGTGCCAGCAGTTTCAACAGGGCCACGGGTGAAAAACTGTTTTTT
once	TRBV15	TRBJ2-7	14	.	CATSREIGGYEQYF	TGTGCCACCAGCAGAGAGATAGGGGGCTACGAGCAGTACTTC